Following are 20 T cell receptor beta chains from one sample sequenced in a study of CD8 T cells in Susac syndrome. RNA amounts of 0.5 to 1 ug underwent reverse transcription with random hexamers. In TCRdb, the immunoSEQ multiplex PCR reads were re-called with MiXCR into one record per CDR3 protein. The repertoire includes approximately 280,000 distinct CDR3 sequences, about 85% of them detected once, and 0.11% sits in the top ten. Sequenced input: CD8+ T cells from PBMCs. These receptors were obtained from a human donor with multiple sclerosis.

The V call is TRBV30, the J call TRBJ1-2; 7 bases line up with TRBD1. CDR1 is GTSNPN and CDR2 is SVGIG in the germline V gene (reference sequence). Losses at the gene ends were 4 bases for V and 4 bases for J; bases not matched to a gene: 15. The CDR3 is 16 amino acids. The CDR3 DNA reads TGTGCCTGGAATGAGGGGGCTCCAACCCGGATCTATGGCTACACCTTC. Translation: CAWNEGAPTRIYGYTF.

This clonotype occurred once. V usage is TRBV28 and J usage is TRBJ2-1, with D maybe TRBD1 (6 bases). There are 14 residues in the CDR3. V was clipped by 4 bases and J by 2 bases, with 9 bases between them. Germline values: CDR1 MDHEN, CDR2 SYDVKM. DNA for the CDR3: TGTGCCAGCAGTTACCAGGGGACCTACAATGAGCAGTTCTTC. Protein product: CASSYQGTYNEQFF.

The J gene is TRBJ2-3, the V gene TRBV2; unclear D gene. The CDR3 is 11 amino acids. Germline V gene data show CDR1 as SNHLY and CDR2 as FYNNEI. Trimming cost V 8 bases and J 6 bases, with 9 bases left between them. The CDR3: CASPGRDTQYF. The CDR3 nucleotides read TGTGCCAGCCCCGGACGGGATACGCAGTATTTT. Supplemented by reference TRBV2 and TRBJ2-3, the full variable domain reads EPEVTQTPSHQVTQMGQEVILRCVPISNHLYFYWYRQILGQKVEFLVSFYNNEISEKSEIFDDQFSVERPDGSNFTLKIRSTKLEDSAMYFCASPGRDTQYFGPGTRLTVL.

CDR3 region: CASSPLGKTWNTEAFF. For the CDR3, the DNA is TGTGCCAGCAGTCCGCTCGGAAAGACCTGGAACACTGAAGCTTTCTTT. V usage is TRBV28 and J usage is TRBJ1-1; D is ambiguous. V dropped 5 bases and J dropped 1 base, with 17 bases sitting between them. The CDR3 runs to 16 residues. Germline assignment: CDR1 MDHEN and CDR2 SYDVKM.

The chain is built from TRBV29-1 and TRBJ2-7; D may correspond to TRBD1 or TRBD2 (5 bases each). Trimming pared 3 bases from V and 2 bases from J, leaving 17 bases between. Looked up from germline, CDR1 is SQVTM and CDR2 is ANQGSEA. CDR3 length: 15 residues. The CDR3 here is CSVEELERGTYEQYF. The CDR3 bases are TGCAGCGTTGAGGAATTAGAGAGGGGTACCTACGAGCAGTACTTC.

V usage is TRBV9 and J usage is TRBJ2-5; 10 bases match TRBD2. Per germline, CDR1 SGDLS and CDR2 YYNGEE. This CDR3 region has 15 residues. The trim removed 2 bases at V and 2 bases at J, leaving 3 bases unmatched. DNA of the CDR3: TGTGCCAGCAGCGTGACTAGCGGGTTTCAAGAGACCCAGTACTTC. Its translation: CASSVTSGFQETQYF.

The chain is built from TRBV19 and TRBJ1-5; D ambiguous. The V gene lost 2 bases and the J gene lost 3 bases, with 14 bases spanning the gap. Germline loops: CDR1 LNHDA, CDR2 SQIVND (reference sequence). There are 16 residues in the CDR3. The CDR3 coding sequence is TGTGCCAGTAGTATATTAGGCCGCAGCTACAATCAGCCCCAGCATTTT. Translated, it gives CASSILGRSYNQPQHF.

Here the CDR3 reads CSVLGTGAYEQYF. Written as DNA, the CDR3 is TGCAGCGTACTAGGGACAGGGGCGTACGAGCAGTACTTC. The chain employs TRBV29-1 and TRBJ2-7; 10 bases align to TRBD1. There are 13 residues in the CDR3. V shed 6 bases and J 4 bases; nucleotides not matched to a gene: 6. The germline CDR1 and CDR2 sequences are SQVTM and ANQGSEA.

The chain employs TRBV3-1 and TRBJ1-5, with TRBD1 as a possible D gene (6 bases). Trimming removed 0 bases at V and 8 bases at J, with 20 bases between. This CDR3 contains 17 residues. Germline V gives CDR1 LGHDT, CDR2 YNNKEL (reference sequence). The CDR3, as DNA: TGTGCCAGCAGCCAAGATTTCGGGGGCGCAGGTTGGGAGCCCCAGCATTTT. Protein sequence: CASSQDFGGAGWEPQHF.

The rearrangement links TRBV29-1 to TRBJ1-1, with 10 nucleotides matching TRBD1. In germline, CDR1 is SQVTM, CDR2 ANQGSEA. Trimming removed 6 bases from V and 5 bases from J; junction bases left unmatched: 12. This CDR3 has 15 amino acids. The CDR3 spells CSVPETGGVRTEAFF. In DNA form, the CDR3 reads TGCAGCGTCCCTGAGACAGGGGGCGTGAGAACTGAAGCTTTCTTT.

The J gene is TRBJ2-1, the V gene TRBV2; 9 positions agree with TRBD2. Germline V CDR1 and CDR2: SNHLY, FYNNEI. With 4 bases clipped from V and 9 bases from J, the junction kept 13 bases outside the gene matches. The CDR3 is 16 amino acids. The CDR3 nucleotides are TGTGCCAGCAGTGGCGAGATAGCGGGAGACGGGAGTGAGCAGTTCTTC. Protein product: CASSGEIAGDGSEQFF.

The gene calls are TRBV7-9 and TRBJ2-3, with 8 positions matching TRBD2. This CDR3 spans 13 amino acids. CDR1 SEHNR and CDR2 FQNEAQ come from the germline V gene (reference sequence). V was pared by 11 bases and J by 6 bases, with 10 bases of the junction left unmatched. The CDR3 DNA sequence: TGTGCCGGGGAAGCGGGAGCTGGGGATACGCAGTATTTT. Protein product: CAGEAGAGDTQYF. Variable domain in full (rest from reference TRBV7-9 and TRBJ2-3): DTGVSQNPRHKITKRGQNVTFRCDPISEHNRLYWYRQTLGQGPEFLTYFQNEAQLEKSRLLSDRFSAERPKGSFSTLEIQRTEQGDSAMYLCAGEAGAGDTQYFGPGTRLTVL.

V and J are TRBV2 and TRBJ2-2, with D uncertain. Germline V gene data show CDR1 as SNHLY and CDR2 as FYNNEI. Trimming shortened V by 4 bases and J by 0 bases, and 3 bases separated the two germline ends. This CDR3 region has 13 residues. The CDR3 coding sequence is TGTGCCAGCAGTGGGACGAACACCGGGGAGCTGTTTTTT. Amino acids: CASSGTNTGELFF.

The chain joins TRBV5-5 to TRBJ2-3; 8 positions agree with TRBD2. V lost 3 bases and J lost 0; bases outside the gene matches: 3. Germline assignment: CDR1 SGHKS and CDR2 YYEKEE (reference sequence). This CDR3 has 15 amino acids. CDR3 in amino acids: CASSSGLASTDTQYF. The CDR3 region has the DNA TGTGCCAGCAGCTCAGGACTAGCCAGCACAGATACGCAGTATTTT.

This clonotype appeared once. The gene calls are TRBV3-1 and TRBJ2-3; D is possibly TRBD2 (6 bases). Germline loops: CDR1 LGHDT, CDR2 YNNKEL (reference sequence). The CDR3 is 19 amino acids. The ends were cut back, 3 bases at V and 6 bases at J, with 28 bases in the middle. Here the CDR3 reads CASSHAHNDGREGADTQYF. The CDR3 DNA follows: TGTGCCAGCAGCCACGCACATAATGACGGGCGGGAAGGGGCGGATACGCAGTATTTT.

In DNA form, the CDR3 reads TGTGCCAGCAGTTTATCCCCAGGGGGCTACGAGCAGTACTTC. Translation gives CASSLSPGGYEQYF. V and J are TRBV28 and TRBJ2-7; TRBD1 aligns across 7 bases. V lost 1 base, J lost 3 bases, and 3 bases stayed unmatched. Germline CDR1 reads MDHEN; CDR2 reads SYDVKM. The CDR3 extends over 14 amino acids.

The chain uses TRBV27 and TRBJ2-7, with D perhaps matching TRBD1 (6 bases). Germline lookup yields CDR1 MNHEY and CDR2 SMNVEV (reference sequence). The CDR3 runs to 15 residues. Trimming took 6 bases from V and 1 from J, leaving 16 bases between them. CDR3 DNA sequence: TGTGCCAGCAGCAGGGGAAAGGGCAAGTCCTACGAGCAGTACTTC. This gives the protein CASSRGKGKSYEQYF.

This clonotype was found once. The rearrangement joins TRBV12-3 or TRBV12-4 to TRBJ2-2; 7 positions match TRBD2. CDR3 length equals 14 residues. V shed 10 bases, J shed 5 bases, and the junction held 10 bases outside the gene matches. For the CDR3, the DNA is TGTGCCATCGAGGCGGGAGATCGGACCGGGGAGCTGTTTTTT. Encoded protein: CAIEAGDRTGELFF.

This clonotype appeared once. This chain links TRBV19 with TRBJ2-1, with D maybe TRBD2 (6 bases). CDR1 is LNHDA and CDR2 is SQIVND in the germline V gene (reference sequence). V was cut by 0 bases and J by 2 bases, with 14 bases left in between. CDR3 size: 17 residues. CDR3 sequence reads: CASSIDHAGQTYNEQFF. CDR3 nucleotide sequence: TGTGCCAGTAGTATAGATCACGCGGGGCAGACCTACAATGAGCAGTTCTTC.

The chain employs TRBV21-1 and TRBJ2-7; the table's D call TRBD1 went unverified against the DNA. TRBV21-1 is deemed a pseudogene. The CDR3 runs to 13 residues. In DNA form, the CDR3 reads TGTGCCAGCCGGACAGGGGGTTACTACGAGCAGTACTTC. It specifies CASRTGGYYEQYF.